This TCR beta chain was documented in a study of control samples from healthy donors and cancer patients. The count of this clone is one. Here immunoSEQ multiplex PCR was the method, and the copy in TCRdb shows in-frame clones only, minus some. Among over 200,000 clones listed, around 80% were seen once. The germline CDR1 and CDR2 sequences are MNHEY and SVGAGI. This CDR3 region has 13 residues. With 6 bases clipped from V and 6 bases from J, the junction kept 6 bases outside the gene matches. The sequencing sample was made of PBMCs. The sequence derives from a woman in her sixties or seventies with lung cancer. The chain combines TRBV6-5 with TRBJ2-3; 7 bases agree with TRBD2. The CDR3 DNA is TGTGCCAGCAGATGGAGCGGGGCGGATACGCAGTATTTT. It specifies CASRWSGADTQYF.